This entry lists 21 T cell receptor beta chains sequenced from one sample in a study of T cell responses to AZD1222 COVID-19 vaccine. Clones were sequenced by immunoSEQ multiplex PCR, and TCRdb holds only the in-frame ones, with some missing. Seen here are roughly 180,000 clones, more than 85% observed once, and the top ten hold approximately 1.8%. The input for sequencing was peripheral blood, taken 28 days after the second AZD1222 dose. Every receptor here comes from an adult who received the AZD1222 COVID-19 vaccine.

CDR3 DNA sequence: TGCGCCAGCAGCCAAGAGATGGCGGGAGGGCGGGGAGATACGCAGTATTTT. Translation gives CASSQEMAGGRGDTQYF. The V call is TRBV4-1, the J call TRBJ2-3, with 9 bases identical to TRBD2. The germline V gene has CDR1 MGHRA and CDR2 YSYEKL. The CDR3 extends over 17 amino acids. V trimming: 0 bases; J trimming: 5 bases; junction bases outside the gene matches: 9.

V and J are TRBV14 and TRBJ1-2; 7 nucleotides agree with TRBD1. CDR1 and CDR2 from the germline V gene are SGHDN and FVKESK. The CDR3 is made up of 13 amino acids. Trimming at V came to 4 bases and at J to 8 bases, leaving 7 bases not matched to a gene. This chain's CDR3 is CASSPDRERGYTF. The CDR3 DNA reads TGTGCCAGCAGCCCTGACAGGGAGAGGGGCTACACCTTC.

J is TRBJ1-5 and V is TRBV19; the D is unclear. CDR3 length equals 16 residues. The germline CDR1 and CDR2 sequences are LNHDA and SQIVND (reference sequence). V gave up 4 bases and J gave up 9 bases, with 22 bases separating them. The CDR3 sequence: CASSTLAGGPSGPQHF. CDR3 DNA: TGTGCCAGTAGTACCCTAGCGGGCGGCCCTTCGGGGCCCCAGCATTTT.

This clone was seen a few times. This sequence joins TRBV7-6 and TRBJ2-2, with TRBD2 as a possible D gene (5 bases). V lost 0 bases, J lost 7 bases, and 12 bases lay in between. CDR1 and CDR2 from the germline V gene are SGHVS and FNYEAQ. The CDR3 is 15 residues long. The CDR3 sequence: CASSLAGVGHGELFF. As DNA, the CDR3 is TGTGCCAGCAGCTTAGCGGGAGTTGGGCACGGGGAGCTGTTTTTT.

For the CDR3, the DNA is TGTGCCAGCAGGGCAAAAAGACAGGGTAATTCACCCCTCCACTTT. This encodes CASRAKRQGNSPLHF. This sequence joins TRBV2 and TRBJ1-6, with 7 nucleotides matching TRBD1. Germline CDR1 reads SNHLY; CDR2 reads FYNNEI. V lost 6 bases and J lost 6; bases outside the gene matches: 8. The CDR3 consists of 15 residues.

The CDR3 region is CASSRTLRPQHF. CDR3 bases: TGTGCCAGCAGCCGAACCCTCAGGCCCCAGCATTTT. This chain uses TRBV28 with TRBJ1-5; D gene unclear. CDR3 length equals 12 residues. Germline CDR1 and CDR2: MDHEN and SYDVKM. Deletions cut 6 bases from V and 9 bases from J, with 12 bases between. Full variable domain (rest looked up from reference TRBV28 and TRBJ1-5): DVKVTQSSRYLVKRTGEKVFLECVQDMDHENMFWYRQDPGLGLRLIYFSYDVKMKEKGDIPEGYSVSREKKERFSLILESASTNQTSMYLCASSRTLRPQHFGDGTRLSIL.

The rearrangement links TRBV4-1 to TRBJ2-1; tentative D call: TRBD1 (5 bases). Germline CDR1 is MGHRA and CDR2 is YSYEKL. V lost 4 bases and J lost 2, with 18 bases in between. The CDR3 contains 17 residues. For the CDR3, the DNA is TGCGCCAGCAGCCCGCAGGGTCTTGGCGTCACCTACAATGAGCAGTTCTTC. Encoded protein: CASSPQGLGVTYNEQFF.

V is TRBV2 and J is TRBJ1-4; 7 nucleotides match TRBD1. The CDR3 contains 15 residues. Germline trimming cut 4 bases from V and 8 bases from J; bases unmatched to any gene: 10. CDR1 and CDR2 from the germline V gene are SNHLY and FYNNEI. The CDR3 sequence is CASSVQTGIVEKLFF. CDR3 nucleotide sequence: TGTGCCAGCAGTGTTCAGACAGGGATTGTGGAAAAACTGTTTTTT.

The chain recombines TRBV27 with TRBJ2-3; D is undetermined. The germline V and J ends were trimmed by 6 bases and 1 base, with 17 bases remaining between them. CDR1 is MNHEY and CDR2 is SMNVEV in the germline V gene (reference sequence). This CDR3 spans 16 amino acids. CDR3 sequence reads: CASSRTKVIGTDTQYF. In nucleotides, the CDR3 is TGTGCCAGCAGCCGAACGAAGGTGATTGGCACAGATACGCAGTATTTT.

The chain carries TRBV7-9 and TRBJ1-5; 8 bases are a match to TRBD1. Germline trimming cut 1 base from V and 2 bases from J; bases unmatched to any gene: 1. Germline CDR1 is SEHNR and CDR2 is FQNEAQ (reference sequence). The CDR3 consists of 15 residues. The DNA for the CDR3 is TGTGCCAGCAGCTTAGGGGGACAGGGCAATCAGCCCCAGCATTTT. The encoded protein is CASSLGGQGNQPQHF.

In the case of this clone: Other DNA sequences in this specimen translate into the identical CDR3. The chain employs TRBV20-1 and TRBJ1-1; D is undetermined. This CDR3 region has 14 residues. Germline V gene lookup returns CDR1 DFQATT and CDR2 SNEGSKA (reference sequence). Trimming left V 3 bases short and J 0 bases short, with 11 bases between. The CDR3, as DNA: TGCAGTGCTAGTTCGGGATTGATGAACACTGAAGCTTTCTTT. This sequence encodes CSASSGLMNTEAFF.

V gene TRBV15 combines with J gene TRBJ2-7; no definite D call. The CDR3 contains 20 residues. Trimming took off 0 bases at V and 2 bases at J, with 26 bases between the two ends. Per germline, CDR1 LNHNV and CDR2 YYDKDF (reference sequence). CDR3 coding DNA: TGTGCCACCAGCAGAGAGAGGCAGGCCTACCCTCCGAATCCTACCTACGAGCAGTACTTC. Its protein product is CATSRERQAYPPNPTYEQYF.

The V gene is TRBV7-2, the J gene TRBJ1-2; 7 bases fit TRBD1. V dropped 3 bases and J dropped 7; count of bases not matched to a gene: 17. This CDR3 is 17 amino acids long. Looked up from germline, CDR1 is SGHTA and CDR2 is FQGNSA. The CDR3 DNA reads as TGTGCCAGCAGCTTCCGGGACAGAATGTCGAAGGGGGTTGGCTACACCTTC. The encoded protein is CASSFRDRMSKGVGYTF.

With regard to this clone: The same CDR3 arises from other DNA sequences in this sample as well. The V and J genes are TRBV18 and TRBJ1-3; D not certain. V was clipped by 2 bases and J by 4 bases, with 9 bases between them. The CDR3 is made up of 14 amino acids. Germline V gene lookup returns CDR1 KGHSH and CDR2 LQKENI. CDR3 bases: TGTGCCAGCTCACCATCGGGATCCGGAAACACCATATATTTT. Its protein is CASSPSGSGNTIYF.

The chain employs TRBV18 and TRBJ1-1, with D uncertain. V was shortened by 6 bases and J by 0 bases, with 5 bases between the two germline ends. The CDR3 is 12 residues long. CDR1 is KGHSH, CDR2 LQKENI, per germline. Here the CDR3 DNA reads TGTGCCAGCTCTCAGATGAACACTGAAGCTTTCTTT. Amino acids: CASSQMNTEAFF.

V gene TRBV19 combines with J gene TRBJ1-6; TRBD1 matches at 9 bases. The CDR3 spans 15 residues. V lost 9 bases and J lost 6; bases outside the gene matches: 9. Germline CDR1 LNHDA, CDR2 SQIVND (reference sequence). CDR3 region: CASGGDRAFNSPLHF. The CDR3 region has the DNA TGTGCCAGCGGGGGGGACAGGGCCTTTAATTCACCCCTCCACTTT.

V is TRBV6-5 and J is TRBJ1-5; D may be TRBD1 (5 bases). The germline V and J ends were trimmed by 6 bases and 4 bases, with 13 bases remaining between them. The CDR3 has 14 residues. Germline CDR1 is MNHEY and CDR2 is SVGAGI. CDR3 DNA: TGTGCCAGCAGACCGGGGGGACGTAATCAGCCCCAGCATTTT. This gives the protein CASRPGGRNQPQHF.

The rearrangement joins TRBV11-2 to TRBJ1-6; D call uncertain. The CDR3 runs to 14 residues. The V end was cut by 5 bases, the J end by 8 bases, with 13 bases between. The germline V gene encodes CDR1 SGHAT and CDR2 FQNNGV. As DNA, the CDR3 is TGTGCCAGCAGCCGAGATCCCCGATATTCACCCCTCCACTTT. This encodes CASSRDPRYSPLHF.

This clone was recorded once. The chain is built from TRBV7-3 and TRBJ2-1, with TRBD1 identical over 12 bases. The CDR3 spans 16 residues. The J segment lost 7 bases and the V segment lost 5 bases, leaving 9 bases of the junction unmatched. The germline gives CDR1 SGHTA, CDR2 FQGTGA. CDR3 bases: TGTGCCAGCAGCCCACGGGACAGGGGGCTTGGGAATGAGCAGTTCTTC. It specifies CASSPRDRGLGNEQFF. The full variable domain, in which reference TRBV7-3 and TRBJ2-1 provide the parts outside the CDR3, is GAGVSQTPSNKVTEKGKYVELRCDPISGHTALYWYRQSLGQGPEFLIYFQGTGAADDSGLPNDRFFAVRPEGSVSTLKIQRTERGDSAVYLCASSPRDRGLGNEQFFGPGTRLTVL.

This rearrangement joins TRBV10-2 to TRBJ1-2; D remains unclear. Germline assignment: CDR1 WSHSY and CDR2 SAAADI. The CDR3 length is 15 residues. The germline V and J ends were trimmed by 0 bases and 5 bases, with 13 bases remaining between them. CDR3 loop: CASSESVWGLYGYTF. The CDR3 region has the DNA TGCGCCAGCAGTGAGTCGGTATGGGGATTATATGGCTACACCTTC.

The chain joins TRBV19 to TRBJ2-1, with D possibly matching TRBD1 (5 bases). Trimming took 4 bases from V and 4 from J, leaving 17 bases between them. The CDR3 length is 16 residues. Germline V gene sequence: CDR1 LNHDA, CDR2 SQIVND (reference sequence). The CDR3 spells CASSSLTARAYNEQFF. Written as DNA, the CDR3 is TGTGCCAGTAGTAGTCTGACAGCCAGAGCGTACAATGAGCAGTTCTTC.